The 2 T cell receptor beta chains listed next were all sequenced from one sample in a study of blood T cell repertoires in COVID-19. The assay was immunoSEQ multiplex PCR, and TCRdb's table has in-frame clones only and misses some. The sample yields 100,000 to 120,000 clones, around 86% seen once. Sequencing was done on a sample of peripheral blood. Every receptor here comes from a man over 45 with acute or convalescent COVID-19.

The genes are TRBV5-5 and TRBJ1-2, with D possibly matching TRBD1 (5 bases). CDR3 length: 15 residues. V was clipped by 0 bases and J by 4 bases, with 13 bases between them. CDR1 is SGHKS and CDR2 is YYEKEE in the germline V gene (reference sequence). CDR3 region: CASSLGTGAVYGYTF. DNA for the CDR3: TGTGCCAGCAGCTTGGGAACAGGCGCGGTCTATGGCTACACCTTC. Filled out from reference TRBV5-5 and TRBJ1-2, the complete variable domain reads DAGVTQSPTHLIKTRGQQVTLRCSPISGHKSVSWYQQVLGQGPQFIFQYYEKEERGRGNFPDRFSARQFPNYSSELNVNALLLGDSALYLCASSLGTGAVYGYTFGSGTRLTVV.

The V gene is TRBV5-1, the J gene TRBJ2-3, with unresolved D. CDR3 length: 13 residues. CDR1 and CDR2 (germline): SGHRS, YFSETQ. V was pared by 4 bases and J by 0 bases, with 6 bases between. The CDR3 DNA follows: TGCGCCAGCAGCCAGGCTAGCACAGATACGCAGTATTTT. It yields the protein CASSQASTDTQYF. Complete variable domain (other parts from reference TRBV5-1 and TRBJ2-3): KAGVTQTPRYLIKTRGQQVTLSCSPISGHRSVSWYQQTPGQGLQFLFEYFSETQRNKGNFPGRFSGRQFSNSRSEMNVSTLELGDSALYLCASSQASTDTQYFGPGTRLTVL.